This TCR beta chain was captured by sequencing in a study of shared clonotypes between healthy human individuals. Trimming cost V 7 bases and J 1 base; bases outside gene matches: 6. The CDR3 length is 15 residues. Per germline, CDR1 SGHRS and CDR2 YFSETQ. Libraries were prepared by immunoSEQ multiplex PCR; TCRdb keeps only in-frame clonotypes and omits some of them. This sample carries over 2 million clones, approximately 90% of them seen once, and the ten largest clones take 0.3% to 0.4%. The sample comprised naive CD4+ T cells from PBMCs. Subset specified: CD45RA+ positively selected. V gene TRBV5-1 combines with J gene TRBJ2-1, with 9 bases matching TRBD2. The TCR originated in a young man in good health. Some clones in this sample may be carry-over from other donors' samples. The CDR3: CASGPLAGSYNEQFF. The CDR3 region has the DNA TGCGCCAGCGGCCCCCTAGCGGGATCCTACAATGAGCAGTTCTTC.